The T cell receptor (beta chain) under discussion was sequenced for a study of CD8+ T cells in alopecia areata. Study outcomes and limitations: Many expanded lesional clones persisted in scalp and blood during tofacitinib treatment.

The treatment was: oral pan-JAK inhibitor, 5-10 mg twice daily. Starting from PBMCs, sorting isolated CD4+ and CD8+ T cells. cDNA reverse transcribed from extracted RNA served as the sequencing template. Method: immunoSEQ multiplex PCR; TCRdb's copy keeps in-frame clones and lacks some. The repertoire holds over 85,000 clones, with roughly three fifths as singletons. This clone was detected once. Its specificity is not known. This CDR3 comprises 13 residues. V was pared by 10 bases and J by 12 bases, with 12 bases of the junction left unmatched. Germline CDR1 reads ENHRY; CDR2 reads SYGVKD. J is TRBJ2-1 and V is TRBV10-3; 10 bases agree with TRBD2. This TCR was recovered from a human donor with alopecia areata. Here the sequenced sample was CD8+ T cells sorted from blood, taken at week 4, from a patient treated with tofacitinib. The CDR3 nucleotides are TGTGCCAGTAATTTAGCGGGAGGCCCCCGGCAGTTCTTC. This sequence encodes CASNLAGGPRQFF.